This T cell receptor beta chain was captured in a study of T cells after yellow fever vaccination. The V end lost 6 bases, the J end lost 5 bases, and 14 bases lay between the germline ends. The CDR3 length is 14 residues. From germline, CDR1 is SQVTM and CDR2 ANQGSEA. TCR cDNA was made by 5'RACE template switching, adding a universal primer site and UMIs. TCRdb redid the calling of the 5' RACE reads with MiXCR, one entry per CDR3 protein. The table includes 100,000 to 150,000 distinct CDR3 sequences, 8% to 10% detected once. This clonotype was detected ten times or more. The V and J genes are TRBV29-1 and TRBJ1-6; perhaps TRBD1 as D (5 bases). The specimen comprised CD8+ T cells sorted from PBMCs, sampled on the day of the yellow fever booster vaccination. The clonotype originates from a man aged 18 to 30 who received the YFV17D yellow fever vaccine. The CDR3 bases are TGCAGCGTCGAATGGGGGAATCATAATTCACCCCTCCACTTT. This sequence encodes CSVEWGNHNSPLHF.